This TCR beta chain was sequenced during a study of blood T cell repertoires in COVID-19. The overall study: Material from acute and convalescent COVID-19 was sourced from the United States, Italy and Spain. The analysed material was cDNA or gDNA that came from T cells, B-cell-depleted T cells, or PBMCs.

The Seattle patients, enrolled during active infection, were followed longitudinally. In the authors' workflow: Quantification of nucleated cells was approximated via reference gene primer amplification. Method: immunoSEQ multiplex PCR; TCRdb's copy keeps in-frame clones and lacks some. The D gene and trimming were derived from the DNA, and the V and J assignments and clone size from that table. Here the sample spans 200,000 to 300,000 clones, approximately 86% being singletons. The germline V gene has CDR1 MGHDK and CDR2 SYGVNS. The CDR3 spans 15 residues. V lost 4 bases to trimming and J lost 0 bases, with 10 bases between them.

The receptor was derived from a woman aged 55-69 years with COVID-19, enrolled during active disease. Material: peripheral blood. The chain joins TRBV25-1 to TRBJ1-3; D is ambiguous. CDR3 loop: CASSGEVLSGNTIYF. CDR3 coding DNA: TGTGCCAGCAGTGGGGAGGTCCTCTCTGGAAACACCATATATTTT. Full variable domain (outside the CDR3, taken from reference TRBV25-1 and TRBJ1-3): EADIYQTPRYLVIGTGKKITLECSQTMGHDKMYWYQQDPGMELHLIHYSYGVNSTEKGDLSSESTVSRIRTEHFPLTLESARPSHTSQYLCASSGEVLSGNTIYFGEGSWLTVV.